The rows below give T cell receptor beta chains drawn from one sample of a study of T cell responses to AZD1222 COVID-19 vaccine. The data were produced by immunoSEQ multiplex PCR, yet TCRdb's version contains in-frame clones alone and is incomplete. The profile shows 140,000 to 150,000 clones, approximately 85% of them singletons. The source was peripheral blood, collected on day 0 of AZD1222 vaccination. All receptors come from an adult in good health. The CDR3 runs from the conserved cysteine through the conserved F or W. Each record gives: D gene, J gene, V gene, clone size, CDR3 DNA, CDR3 protein. The D gene is left open where the match is weak. Not every row has a clone size; where given, it reads once, few, many or a size class.

TRBD1,TRBJ1-6,TRBV28,NA,TGTGCCAGCAGTTCCCCCCCTGGACAGGCGGTCTATAATTCACCCCTCCACTTT,CASSSPPGQAVYNSPLHF
NA,TRBJ1-2,TRBV30,few,TGTGCCTGGAGTAGGGGTAACTATGGCTACACCTTC,CAWSRGNYGYTF
NA,TRBJ2-1,TRBV12-3/TRBV12-4,NA,TGTGCCAGCAGTACAGGTCCGGGCAATGAGCAGTTCTTC,CASSTGPGNEQFF
NA,TRBJ1-1,TRBV10-3,NA,TGTGCCATCAGTGGGGGGGGGCAGGCTGAAGCTTTCTTT,CAISGGGQAEAFF
NA,TRBJ1-1,TRBV27,NA,TGTGCCAGCAGTTCTCTAAAACGGGACACCACGAACACTGAAGCTTTCTTT,CASSSLKRDTTNTEAFF
NA,TRBJ1-1,TRBV5-1,NA,TGCGCCAGCAGCTTGGCCGTATTGTGGGGGAACACTGAAGCTTTCTTT,CASSLAVLWGNTEAFF
TRBD2,TRBJ2-3,TRBV19,NA,TGTGCCAGTAGTATATCGGGACTAGCGGCTGGCACAGATACGCAGTATTTT,CASSISGLAAGTDTQYF
NA,TRBJ1-2,TRBV7-9,once,TGTGCCAGCAGTCGGGACCTCGGCTATGTCTATGGCTACACCTTC,CASSRDLGYVYGYTF
TRBD1,TRBJ1-4,TRBV4-2,once,TGTGCCAGCAGCCAAGGGGTGACAGGGGCTACTAATGAAAAACTGTTTTTT,CASSQGVTGATNEKLFF
NA,TRBJ2-4,TRBV7-9,few,TGTGCCAGCAGCTTAGGGGCGGGAATCTTAAAAAACATTCAGTACTTC,CASSLGAGILKNIQYF
NA,TRBJ2-1,TRBV5-1,NA,TGCGCCAGCAGCGCTTACAATGAGCAGTTCTTC,CASSAYNEQFF